These 3 T cell receptor beta chains came from one sample sequenced in a study of lymphopenia after photon versus proton radiotherapy. This table comes from immunoSEQ multiplex PCR, and its TCRdb copy is limited to in-frame clones, with some not included. The sample records about 12,000 clones, roughly 90% being singletons. The specimen was peripheral blood, collected from a patient treated with proton-based radiotherapy. The receptor source for this set is a man in his 60s with pancreatic cancer.

The genes are TRBV28 and TRBJ2-1; 8 nucleotides match TRBD2. The germline V gene has CDR1 MDHEN and CDR2 SYDVKM. V shed 4 bases, J shed 8 bases, and the junction held 28 bases outside the gene matches. The CDR3 loop spans 21 amino acids. DNA for the CDR3: TGTGCCAGCAGTTCAACCCTCGGGACAATCCCGGGACTAGTCAGATTATATGAGCAGTTCTTC. Protein: CASSSTLGTIPGLVRLYEQFF.

J is TRBJ1-2 and V is TRBV28; D is ambiguous. Trimming took 3 bases from V and 5 from J, leaving 7 bases between them. Germline V CDR1 and CDR2: MDHEN, SYDVKM. This CDR3 is 12 amino acids long. In DNA, the CDR3 is TGTGCCAGCAGTTTTGGCTCTTATGGCTACACCTTC. This encodes CASSFGSYGYTF.

This clone was seen just once. The chain is built from TRBV14 and TRBJ2-7; either TRBD1 or TRBD2 may supply D (5 bases each). Germline V gene data show CDR1 as SGHDN and CDR2 as FVKESK. V dropped 4 bases and J dropped 4 bases, with 14 bases sitting between them. The CDR3 length is 14 residues. The CDR3 loop is CASSLPGAPYEQYF. The CDR3 DNA sequence: TGTGCCAGCAGCCTACCCGGGGCTCCTTACGAGCAGTACTTC.